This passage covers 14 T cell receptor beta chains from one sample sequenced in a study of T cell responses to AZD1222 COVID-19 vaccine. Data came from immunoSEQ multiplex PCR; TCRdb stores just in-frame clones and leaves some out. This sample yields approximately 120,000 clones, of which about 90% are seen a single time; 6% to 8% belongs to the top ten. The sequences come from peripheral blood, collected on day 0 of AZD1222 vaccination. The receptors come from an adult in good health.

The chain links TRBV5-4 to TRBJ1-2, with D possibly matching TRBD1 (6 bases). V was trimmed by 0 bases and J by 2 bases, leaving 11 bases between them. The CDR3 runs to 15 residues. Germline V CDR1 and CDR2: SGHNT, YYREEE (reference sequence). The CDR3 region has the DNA TGTGCCAGCAGCTTGGGGGGGGGCAGGAACTATGGCTACACCTTC. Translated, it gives CASSLGGGRNYGYTF.

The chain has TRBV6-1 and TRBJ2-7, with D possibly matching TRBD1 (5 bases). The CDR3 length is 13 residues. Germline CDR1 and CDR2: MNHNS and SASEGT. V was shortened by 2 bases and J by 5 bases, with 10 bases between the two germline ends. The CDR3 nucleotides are TGTGCCAGCAGTGAACAGGGCCCGGACGAGCAGTACTTC. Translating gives CASSEQGPDEQYF.

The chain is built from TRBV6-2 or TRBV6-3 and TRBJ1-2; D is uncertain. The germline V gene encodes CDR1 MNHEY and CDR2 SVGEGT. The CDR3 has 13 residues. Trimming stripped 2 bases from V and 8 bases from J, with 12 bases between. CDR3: CASSYTAGRGYTF. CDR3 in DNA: TGTGCCAGCAGTTACACGGCTGGTCGGGGCTACACCTTC.

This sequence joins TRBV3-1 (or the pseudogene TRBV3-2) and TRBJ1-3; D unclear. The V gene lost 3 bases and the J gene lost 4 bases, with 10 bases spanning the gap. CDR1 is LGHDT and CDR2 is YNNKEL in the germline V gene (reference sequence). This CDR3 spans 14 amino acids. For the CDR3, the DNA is TGTGCCAGCAGCCAGCAGGTGATCGGAAACACCATATATTTT. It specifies CASSQQVIGNTIYF.

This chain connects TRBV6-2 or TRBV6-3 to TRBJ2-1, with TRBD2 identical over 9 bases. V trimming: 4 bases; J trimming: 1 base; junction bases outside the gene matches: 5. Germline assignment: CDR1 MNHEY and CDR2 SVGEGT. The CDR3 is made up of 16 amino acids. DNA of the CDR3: TGTGCCAGCAGTTCTAAACTAGCGGGTTCCTACAATGAGCAGTTCTTC. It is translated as CASSSKLAGSYNEQFF.

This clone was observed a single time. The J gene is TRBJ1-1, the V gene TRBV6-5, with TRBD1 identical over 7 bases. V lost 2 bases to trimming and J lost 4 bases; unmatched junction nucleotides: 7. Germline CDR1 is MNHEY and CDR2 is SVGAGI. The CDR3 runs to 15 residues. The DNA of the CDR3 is TGTGCCAGCAGTTACGAAGGGGGCACGGGCACTGAAGCTTTCTTT. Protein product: CASSYEGGTGTEAFF.

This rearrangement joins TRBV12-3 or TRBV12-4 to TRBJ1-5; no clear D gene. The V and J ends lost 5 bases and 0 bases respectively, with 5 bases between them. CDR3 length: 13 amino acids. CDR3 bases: TGTGCCAGCAGTGGTTATAGCAATCAGCCCCAGCATTTT. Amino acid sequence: CASSGYSNQPQHF.

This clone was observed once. CDR3 DNA: TGTGCCAGCGTCAGAGCAAACATTCAGTACTTC. This encodes CASVRANIQYF. The gene calls are TRBV27 and TRBJ2-4; D not certain. Germline assignment: CDR1 MNHEY and CDR2 SMNVEV (reference sequence). CDR3 length: 11 residues. V lost 8 bases, J lost 6 bases, and 8 bases lay in between.

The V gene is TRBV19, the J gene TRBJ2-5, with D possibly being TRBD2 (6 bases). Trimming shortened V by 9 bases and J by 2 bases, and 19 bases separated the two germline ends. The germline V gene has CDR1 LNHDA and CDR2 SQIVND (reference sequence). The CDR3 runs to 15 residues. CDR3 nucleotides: TGTGCCAGCCAGCAGGAGGGTAACTCTCAAGAGACCCAGTACTTC. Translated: CASQQEGNSQETQYF.

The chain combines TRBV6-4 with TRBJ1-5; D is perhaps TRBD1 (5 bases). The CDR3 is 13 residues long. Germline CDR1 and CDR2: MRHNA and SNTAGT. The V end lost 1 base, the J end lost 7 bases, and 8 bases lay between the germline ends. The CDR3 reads CASSDFRVQPQHF. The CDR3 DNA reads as TGTGCCAGCAGTGACTTCAGGGTGCAGCCCCAGCATTTT.

The CDR3 loop reads CASRGQNPYEQYF. The CDR3 DNA reads as TGTGCCAGCAGGGGACAGAATCCTTACGAGCAGTACTTC. The chain combines TRBV27 with TRBJ2-7; the match to TRBD1 covers 7 bases. With V trimmed by 6 bases and J by 4 bases, 6 bases remained unmatched. This CDR3 region has 13 residues. From germline, CDR1 is MNHEY and CDR2 SMNVEV (reference sequence).

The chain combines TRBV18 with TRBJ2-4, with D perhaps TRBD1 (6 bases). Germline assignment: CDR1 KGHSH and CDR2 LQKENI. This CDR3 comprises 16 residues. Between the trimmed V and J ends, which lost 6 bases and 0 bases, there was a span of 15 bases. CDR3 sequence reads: CASSPPGVEAKNIQYF. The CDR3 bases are TGTGCCAGCTCGCCCCCAGGGGTAGAAGCCAAAAACATTCAGTACTTC.

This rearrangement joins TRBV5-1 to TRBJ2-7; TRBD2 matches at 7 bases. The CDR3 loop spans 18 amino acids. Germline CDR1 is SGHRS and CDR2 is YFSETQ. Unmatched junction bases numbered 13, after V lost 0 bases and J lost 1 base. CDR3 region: CASSLAAGDNIRSYEQYF. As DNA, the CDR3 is TGCGCCAGCAGCTTGGCCGCGGGAGACAATATAAGGTCCTACGAGCAGTACTTC. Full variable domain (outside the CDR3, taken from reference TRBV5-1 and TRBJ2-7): KAGVTQTPRYLIKTRGQQVTLSCSPISGHRSVSWYQQTPGQGLQFLFEYFSETQRNKGNFPGRFSGRQFSNSRSEMNVSTLELGDSALYLCASSLAAGDNIRSYEQYFGPGTRLTVT.

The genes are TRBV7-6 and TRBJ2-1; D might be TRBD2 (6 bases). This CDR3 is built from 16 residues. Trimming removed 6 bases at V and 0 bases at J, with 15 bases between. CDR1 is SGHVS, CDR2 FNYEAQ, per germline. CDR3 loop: CASSYYRGTSYNEQFF. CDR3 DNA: TGTGCCAGCAGTTACTACCGGGGGACCTCCTACAATGAGCAGTTCTTC.